This T cell receptor (beta chain) is from a study of blood T cell repertoires in COVID-19. Produced via immunoSEQ multiplex PCR; TCRdb's table is partial and in-frame only. Of 55,000 to 75,000 clones in the sample, less than 85% were seen once. This clone has more than one count but fewer than ten. The CDR3 has 13 amino acids. The V gene end was trimmed by 4 bases and the J gene end by 3 bases; junction bases not matched to a gene: 3. The germline V gene has CDR1 SGHRS and CDR2 YFSETQ. The material sequenced was peripheral blood. This receptor was identified in a man aged 60-69 years with acute or convalescent COVID-19. The chain joins TRBV5-1 to TRBJ1-1; 7 nucleotides align to TRBD1. The CDR3 here is CASSPGTDTEAFF. The CDR3 coding sequence is TGCGCCAGCAGCCCCGGGACAGACACTGAAGCTTTCTTT.